These T cell receptor beta chains were read from a single sample in a study of OX40 agonist ivuxolimab in advanced cancers. Sequencing was performed with immunoSEQ multiplex PCR; in TCRdb, only in-frame clones are kept and a portion is missing. The sample has roughly 15,000 clones; about 77% are singletons. This specimen consisted of CD4+ or CD8+ T cells sorted from blood, obtained in a trial of the OX40 agonist ivuxolimab. Source of these receptors: an adult with an advanced solid tumor such as melanoma, head and neck, liver or kidney cancer. Both conserved end residues are part of each CDR3. D genes are given only for firm matches. Only part of the rows carry a size: once, few, many, or a class if the clone is expanded.

D,V,J,size,DNA,CDR3
.,TRBV7-9,TRBJ1-2,.,TGTGCCAGCAGCTTAAGCGAGGAGCTTACCTATGGCTACACCTTC,CASSLSEELTYGYTF
.,TRBV23-1,TRBJ1-4,.,TGCGCCAGCAGTTACGACGGGGCAGCTAATGAAAAACTGTTTTTT,CASSYDGAANEKLFF
.,TRBV19,TRBJ1-5,once,TGTGCCAGTAGTATGGGAGGCAATCAGCCCCAGCATTTT,CASSMGGNQPQHF
.,TRBV4-2,TRBJ1-2,.,TGTGCCAGCAGCCAAGATGGGAGGAACTATGGCTACACCTTC,CASSQDGRNYGYTF
.,TRBV5-6,TRBJ2-1,.,TGTGCCAGCAGCTTGTGGGGTCCCCAGCGGGATGAGCAGTTCTTC,CASSLWGPQRDEQFF
TRBD2,TRBV2,TRBJ2-5,.,TGTGCCAGCAGTGAAGCGAGGGCGGGAGCAGTGGAGACCCAGTACTTC,CASSEARAGAVETQYF
.,TRBV4-1,TRBJ2-7,.,TGCGCCAGCAGCCAAGGGGTCGACCTTTCCTACGAGCAGTACTTC,CASSQGVDLSYEQYF
.,TRBV28,TRBJ2-3,.,TGTGCCAGCAGCACCCCAGGGTACCTAAGTGATACGCAGTATTTT,CASSTPGYLSDTQYF
.,TRBV10-2,TRBJ1-2,once,TGCGCCACTACGCGGATGTCTGGGGATAATCGCGGCTACACCTTC,CATTRMSGDNRGYTF
.,TRBV29-1,TRBJ2-1,.,TGCAGCGTTGAAGACCCGTTGGCAGGCACCGGATACAATGAGCAGTTCTTC,CSVEDPLAGTGYNEQFF
.,TRBV28,TRBJ2-3,.,TGTGCCAGCAGCCTTACAACCTCTAGCACAGATACGCAGTATTTT,CASSLTTSSTDTQYF
.,TRBV21-1,TRBJ1-1,few,TGTGCCAGCAGCAACAACAGGAGCACTGAAGCTTTCTTT,CASSNNRSTEAFF
.,TRBV15,TRBJ2-2,.,TGTGCCACCAGCAGAGATTCGGAGGGACCCATTTCCGGGGAGCTGTTTTTT,CATSRDSEGPISGELFF
TRBD2,TRBV13,TRBJ2-7,.,TGTGCCAGCAGCGTAGGGAGTGCTAGCGGCTACGAGCAGTACTTC,CASSVGSASGYEQYF
.,TRBV7-9,TRBJ2-7,.,TGTGCCAGCAGCTTAGACTACTCCTCTATCGCGGGGGAGCAGTACTTC,CASSLDYSSIAGEQYF
.,TRBV5-6,TRBJ2-3,.,TGTGCCAGCAGCTTGGAGGAGCGCACAGATACGCAGTATTTT,CASSLEERTDTQYF
.,TRBV4-1,TRBJ2-1,.,TGCGCCAGCAGCCAGAGGTTTTTAGACCGAGACAATGAGCAGTTCTTC,CASSQRFLDRDNEQFF
TRBD1,TRBV27,TRBJ2-5,medium-sized,TGTGCCAGCAGTTTATATGGACAGGGGGCGCCGGGCCAAGAGACCCAGTACTTC,CASSLYGQGAPGQETQYF
.,TRBV11-2,TRBJ2-3,.,TGTGCCAGCAGCTTAGGTAGTGTACTAGCTAGCACAGATACGCAGTATTTT,CASSLGSVLASTDTQYF
.,TRBV7-2,TRBJ2-7,few,TGTGCCAGCAGCTTAGCAGAGGCCCGACCCTCCTACGAGCAGTACTTC,CASSLAEARPSYEQYF
.,TRBV28,TRBJ1-5,.,TGTGCCAGCAGTTTGCGGACGGAAGGGAGCAATCAGCCCCAGCATTTT,CASSLRTEGSNQPQHF
TRBD2,TRBV19,TRBJ2-5,few,TGTGCCAGCACCCTAGCGGGAGGGCCTCTGGAGACCCAGTACTTC,CASTLAGGPLETQYF
.,TRBV27,TRBJ1-1,.,TGTGCCAGCAGTTTACCCCCCGGTCCTTCCTCGAACACTGAAGCTTTCTTT,CASSLPPGPSSNTEAFF
.,TRBV4-3,TRBJ1-2,.,TGCGCCAGCAGCCAAGGCGGCAGTCAACGGCATGGCTACACCTTC,CASSQGGSQRHGYTF
.,TRBV27,TRBJ1-1,once,TGTGCCAGCAGTTTTAGAGGGATGGGAGCTGAAGCTTTCTTT,CASSFRGMGAEAFF
.,TRBV6-5,TRBJ2-2,.,TGTGCCAGCAGTTACCACAGAGGGTTTGCGGAGCTGTTTTTT,CASSYHRGFAELFF
.,TRBV4-3,TRBJ1-3,.,TGCGCCAGCAGCCAATCCGACGGGTCTGGAAACACCATATATTTT,CASSQSDGSGNTIYF
TRBD1,TRBV19,TRBJ1-2,.,TGTGCCAGTAGTTTTCCCTCCACCCGGGACAGCTTCTATGGCTACACCTTC,CASSFPSTRDSFYGYTF
TRBD1,TRBV2,TRBJ2-2,.,TGTGCCAGCTTTATGGGACAGGGGGGCACCGGGGAGCTGTTTTTT,CASFMGQGGTGELFF
.,TRBV11-2,TRBJ1-1,.,TGTGCCAGCAGCTTAATCGCAGGGCGGTTAAACACTGAAGCTTTCTTT,CASSLIAGRLNTEAFF
.,TRBV27,TRBJ2-2,.,TGTGCCAGCAGTCACAACACCGGGGAGCTGTTTTTT,CASSHNTGELFF
TRBD2,TRBV6-6,TRBJ2-1,.,TGTGCCAGCAGCCTATTGGGACTAGCGAACAATGAGCAGTTCTTC,CASSLLGLANNEQFF
.,TRBV30,TRBJ2-7,.,TGTGCCTGGAGTCCCACGAGCTCCTACGAGCAGTACTTC,CAWSPTSSYEQYF
TRBD1,TRBV5-5,TRBJ1-1,.,TGTGCCAGCAGCTTGGCCGGTCCGGGACAGATGAACACTGAAGCTTTCTTT,CASSLAGPGQMNTEAFF
TRBD2,TRBV30,TRBJ2-7,few,TGTGCCTGGAGTCCCGTGGGGCGGGGGACTAGCGGGGTGAGCTCCTACGAGCAGTACTTC,CAWSPVGRGTSGVSSYEQYF
.,TRBV19,TRBJ2-1,.,TGTGCCAGTAGTATCTCTGCCCTCAATGAGCAGTTCTTC,CASSISALNEQFF
TRBD1,TRBV4-2,TRBJ1-2,.,TGTGCCAGCAGCCAACGGGACAGCCCAGGTTGGGACTATGGCTACACCTTC,CASSQRDSPGWDYGYTF
.,TRBV28,TRBJ1-5,.,TGTGCCAGCAGTTTCTTATTCAGCGGCAATCAGCCCCAGCATTTT,CASSFLFSGNQPQHF
.,TRBV28,TRBJ1-1,once,TGTGCCAGCAGTTTAGAGGGGTCGCGAACTGAAGCTTTCTTT,CASSLEGSRTEAFF
TRBD1,TRBV28,TRBJ1-4,.,TGTGCCAGCAGTTTCGAGGACAGGGAATACGAAAAACTGTTTTTT,CASSFEDREYEKLFF
.,TRBV6-6,TRBJ1-2,.,TGTGCCAGCAGTTACGGTCCGGCGGGGGGCTACACCTTC,CASSYGPAGGYTF
.,TRBV6-5,TRBJ1-4,.,TGTGCCAGCGCGAGGGGCCCAACTAATGAAAAACTGTTTTTT,CASARGPTNEKLFF
.,TRBV4-1,TRBJ2-1,.,TGCGCCAGCAGCCAAGTCGTAACCTCCTACAATGAGCAGTTCTTC,CASSQVVTSYNEQFF
TRBD1,TRBV28,TRBJ2-7,.,TGTGCCAGCAGTTTGGGTACAGGGGGCTACGAGCAGTACTTC,CASSLGTGGYEQYF
.,TRBV9,TRBJ1-5,few,TGTGCCAGCAGCGTAAGTAGCAATCAGCCCCAGCATTTT,CASSVSSNQPQHF
TRBD1,TRBV5-1,TRBJ2-1,.,TGCGCCAGCAGTTTTGACAGGGCTAGACTTAGCGATGAGCAGTTCTTC,CASSFDRARLSDEQFF
TRBD2,TRBV2,TRBJ2-5,.,TGTGCCGTAGGGACGACTAGCCAATTCCAAGAGACCCAGTACTTC,CAVGTTSQFQETQYF
TRBD2,TRBV6-5,TRBJ2-5,few,TGTGCCAGCAGTTGGGGAGGGGACCAAGAGACCCAGTACTTC,CASSWGGDQETQYF
.,TRBV5-8,TRBJ2-1,.,TGTGCCAGCAGCCCCTATGGAACTGAGCAGTTCTTC,CASSPYGTEQFF
.,TRBV7-6,TRBJ2-7,.,TGTGCCAGCAGCCTAGCCGAGGACAACCGACTCGACGCCTACGAGCAGTACTTC,CASSLAEDNRLDAYEQYF
.,TRBV6-6,TRBJ1-5,.,TGTGCCAGCAGTCGCAGGGGAGAGAAGCAGCCCCAGCATTTT,CASSRRGEKQPQHF
.,TRBV7-2,TRBJ1-1,.,TGTGCCAGCAGCTCCGGTTCCAGGACAGAGAACACTGAAGCTTTCTTT,CASSSGSRTENTEAFF
.,TRBV4-3,TRBJ2-2,.,TGCGCCAGCAGCCAAGACCCGGACTTGCGAACCGGGGAGCTGTTTTTT,CASSQDPDLRTGELFF
.,TRBV27,TRBJ2-3,.,TGTGCCAGCAGTTTATGGCAGGGCAGCACAGATACGCAGTATTTT,CASSLWQGSTDTQYF
.,TRBV9,TRBJ1-5,.,TGTGCCAGCAGCGTAGAAGGGGGAGAGTTCAATCAGCCCCAGCATTTT,CASSVEGGEFNQPQHF